Each of the 6 T cell receptor beta chains below was sequenced from the same sample in a study of blood T cell repertoires in COVID-19. The method was immunoSEQ multiplex PCR; TCRdb's version includes in-frame clones alone and lacks a portion of them. The sample consists of roughly 130,000 clones, 70% to 85% of them appearing once. Sequencing was carried out using peripheral blood. These receptors were obtained from a woman aged 45-59 years with acute or convalescent COVID-19.

The V call is TRBV7-2, the J call TRBJ2-1; TRBD2 aligns across 7 bases. Germline loops: CDR1 SGHTA, CDR2 FQGNSA. CDR3 length: 16 amino acids. V gave up 5 bases and J gave up 2 bases; unmatched junction bases: 9. CDR3 in amino acids: CASSPGGRGTYNEQFF. CDR3 DNA: TGTGCCAGCAGCCCCGGGGGGAGGGGTACCTACAATGAGCAGTTCTTC.

The gene calls are TRBV5-1 and TRBJ1-1; D remains ambiguous. The CDR3 is 15 residues long. Germline CDR1 is SGHRS and CDR2 is YFSETQ. The V and J ends lost 6 bases and 0 bases respectively, with 15 bases between them. In DNA, the CDR3 is TGCGCCAGCATACAACAACCGGGATTGAACACTGAAGCTTTCTTT. Amino acids: CASIQQPGLNTEAFF.

V usage is TRBV21-1 and J usage is TRBJ2-3; the table names TRBD2, a call not compared with the DNA. TRBV21-1 is flagged as a pseudogene. The CDR3 totals 17 residues. Here the CDR3 DNA reads TGTGCCAGCAGCCTTTTCGGGCTGGACTCCGGCACAGATACGCAGTATTTT. This translates into CASSLFGLDSGTDTQYF.

V gene TRBV5-1 combines with J gene TRBJ2-2; the D gene is possibly TRBD1 (6 bases). Trimming stripped 0 bases from V and 8 bases from J, with 17 bases between. Germline V lookup: CDR1 SGHRS, CDR2 YFSETQ. This CDR3 is 16 amino acids long. This CDR3 is CASSLDTTGMSGELFF. As DNA, the CDR3 is TGCGCCAGCAGCTTGGATACCACAGGGATGTCGGGGGAGCTGTTTTTT.

The chain has TRBV2 and TRBJ1-2, with 7 bases matching TRBD1. The germline gives CDR1 SNHLY, CDR2 FYNNEI. The V gene end was trimmed by 4 bases and the J gene end by 8 bases; junction bases not matched to a gene: 7. The CDR3 is 13 amino acids. CDR3 loop: CASSGTGEWGYTF. CDR3 coding DNA: TGTGCCAGCAGTGGAACAGGGGAATGGGGCTACACCTTC.

DNA for the CDR3: TGTGCCAGCAGCACCAGACAGGGAAGCGCCGGAAACACCATATATTTT. Protein sequence: CASSTRQGSAGNTIYF. This chain connects TRBV7-2 to TRBJ1-3, with 7 bases aligning to TRBD1. This CDR3 is built from 16 residues. The germline CDR1 and CDR2 sequences are SGHTA and FQGNSA. V dropped 5 bases and J dropped 4; count of bases not matched to a gene: 11.